Following are 18 T cell receptor beta chains from one sample sequenced in a study of cytomegalovirus exposure and HLA in healthy donors (dated by TCRdb to between 2016 and 2019). Library preparation was by the immunoSEQ multiplex PCR assay. For the multiplex PCR, a mixture combining 60 forward primers for TCR Vbeta segments and 13 reverse primers for TCR Jbeta segments was used. Sourced from immuneACCESS, this table was stored by TCRdb with only in-frame sequences that have V and J called. A share of the clones is absent; for the studies checked, an unresolved V gene accounts for under half, and the remainder has no known explanation. Recorded for this sample are roughly 110,000 clones; roughly 80% of them occurred a single time. The ten largest clones take up approximately 3.7% of the sample. Sequenced sample: PBMCs. The receptor source for this set is a man aged 60 to 75 in good health and CMV-seronegative.

This clone came up a few times. The chain joins TRBV5-1 to TRBJ2-7; D gene uncertain. V dropped 4 bases and J dropped 6 bases, with 5 bases sitting between them. CDR1 is SGHRS, CDR2 YFSETQ, per germline. The CDR3 length is 10 residues. In DNA, the CDR3 is TGCGCCAGCAGCCGAGGCGAGCAGTACTTC. Its protein is CASSRGEQYF.

The chain joins TRBV7-9 to TRBJ1-2; 9 nucleotides match TRBD1. The V gene's germline CDR1 is SEHNR and CDR2 FQNEAQ (reference sequence). The CDR3 contains 13 residues. V was pared by 1 base and J by 8 bases, with 2 bases of the junction left unmatched. Here the CDR3 DNA reads TGTGCCAGCAGCTTAGGGACAGGGGTCGGCTACACCTTC. Translated: CASSLGTGVGYTF.

This rearrangement joins TRBV5-6 to TRBJ1-5; TRBD1 matches 7 bases. This CDR3 spans 14 amino acids. Germline lookup yields CDR1 SGHDT and CDR2 YYEEEE. V dropped 4 bases and J dropped 2; count of bases not matched to a gene: 3. CDR3 amino acids: CASSLTGGNQPQHF. In DNA, the CDR3 is TGTGCCAGCAGCCTCACAGGGGGCAATCAGCCCCAGCATTTT.

The rearrangement links TRBV18 to TRBJ2-5; D ambiguous. The CDR3 sequence is 14 residues long. Trimming took off 0 bases at V and 2 bases at J, with 7 bases between the two ends. Per the germline V gene, CDR1 is KGHSH and CDR2 is LQKENI. For the CDR3, the DNA is TGTGCCAGCTCACCACCGCACTCACAAGAGACCCAGTACTTC. As protein: CASSPPHSQETQYF.

V gene TRBV18 combines with J gene TRBJ1-3; 8 bases fit TRBD1. This CDR3 has 14 amino acids. Per the germline V gene, CDR1 is KGHSH and CDR2 is LQKENI. Trimming cost V 3 bases and J 6 bases; bases outside gene matches: 4. In DNA form, the CDR3 reads TGTGCCAGCTCACCGGACAGGGTGGTAAACACCATATATTTT. Protein sequence: CASSPDRVVNTIYF.

This chain joins TRBV6-6 and TRBJ1-5; D may be TRBD1 (5 bases). The ends were cut back, 6 bases at V and 5 bases at J, with 20 bases in the middle. This CDR3 region has 16 residues. Germline CDR1 reads MNHNY; CDR2 reads SVGAGI (reference sequence). CDR3: CASRPRASVGDQPQHF. As DNA, the CDR3 is TGTGCCAGCAGACCTCGGGCCTCAGTAGGGGATCAGCCCCAGCATTTT.

The V and J genes are TRBV5-6 and TRBJ2-1; 7 bases line up with TRBD2. The germline CDR1 and CDR2 sequences are SGHDT and YYEEEE. This CDR3 spans 12 amino acids. With V trimmed by 5 bases and J by 9 bases, 5 bases remained unmatched. CDR3 DNA: TGTGCCAGCAGTCTCTGGGGGGGTGAGCAGTTCTTC. Encoded protein: CASSLWGGEQFF.

The chain employs TRBV27 and TRBJ2-7; 8 bases agree with TRBD2. Germline CDR1 and CDR2: MNHEY and SMNVEV (reference sequence). With V trimmed by 4 bases and J by 0 bases, 5 bases remained unmatched. There are 15 residues in the CDR3. DNA for the CDR3: TGTGCCAGCAGTTGGGCCGGGGGGGGCTCCTACGAGCAGTACTTC. Amino acids: CASSWAGGGSYEQYF.

This chain links TRBV27 with TRBJ1-6; tentatively, D is TRBD1 (6 bases). CDR1 is MNHEY, CDR2 SMNVEV, per germline (reference sequence). The CDR3 sequence is 15 residues long. Trimming pared 8 bases from V and 4 bases from J, leaving 15 bases between. In nucleotides, the CDR3 is TGTGCCAGCGCCCGGGGGGCAGGATATAATTCACCCCTCCACTTT. Its translation is CASARGAGYNSPLHF.

This clone was seen a single time. The chain employs TRBV29-1 and TRBJ1-2, with D possibly being TRBD1 (5 bases). Per germline, CDR1 SQVTM and CDR2 ANQGSEA. V dropped 5 bases and J dropped 8 bases, with 15 bases sitting between them. This CDR3 spans 12 amino acids. The CDR3: CSVIDLGLGYTF. CDR3 nucleotide sequence: TGCAGCGTTATCGACCTGGGACTGGGCTACACCTTC.

The chain uses TRBV7-2 and TRBJ1-6, with D perhaps matching TRBD1 (5 bases). CDR3 length: 15 amino acids. The ends were cut back, 4 bases at V and 2 bases at J, with 9 bases in the middle. From germline, CDR1 is SGHTA and CDR2 FQGNSA. The CDR3 nucleotides read TGTGCCAGCAGCTCCCAAGGGGCCTATAATTCACCCCTCCACTTT. This codes for CASSSQGAYNSPLHF.

This chain joins TRBV6-1 and TRBJ2-7, with D possibly TRBD1 on 6 matching bases. The CDR3 is made up of 13 amino acids. Trimming removed 8 bases from V and 2 bases from J, with 13 bases in between. The V gene's germline CDR1 is MNHNS and CDR2 SASEGT. This CDR3 reads CASGTGTPYEQYF. DNA for the CDR3: TGTGCCAGCGGTACCGGGACACCCTACGAGCAGTACTTC.

The chain employs TRBV2 and TRBJ1-3; unclear D gene. Germline V gene data show CDR1 as SNHLY and CDR2 as FYNNEI. Trimming pared 7 bases from V and 2 bases from J, leaving 6 bases between. The CDR3 is made up of 12 amino acids. The CDR3 bases are TGTGCCAGCATCCCTACTGGAAACACCATATATTTT. This encodes CASIPTGNTIYF.

DNA for the CDR3: TGTGCCAGCAGCGTAACCCATTTGGACAGGGTGAAGAACACCGGGGAGCTGTTTTTT. The encoded protein is CASSVTHLDRVKNTGELFF. This chain joins TRBV9 and TRBJ2-2; 8 nucleotides agree with TRBD1. The CDR3 is 19 amino acids. The J segment lost 1 base and the V segment lost 1 base, leaving 12 bases of the junction unmatched. The V gene's germline CDR1 is SGDLS and CDR2 YYNGEE.

V gene TRBV4-1 combines with J gene TRBJ1-3, with D maybe TRBD1 (6 bases). Trimming cost V 0 bases and J 2 bases, with 14 bases left between them. CDR1 and CDR2 (germline): MGHRA, YSYEKL. This CDR3 is 17 amino acids long. The CDR3 loop is CASSQDSPQGPGNTIYF. CDR3 coding DNA: TGCGCCAGCAGCCAAGATTCACCACAGGGCCCTGGAAACACCATATATTTT.

The V and J genes are TRBV5-4 and TRBJ2-5; D unresolved. Trimming shortened V by 0 bases and J by 5 bases, and 5 bases separated the two germline ends. The CDR3 is 12 residues long. Germline values: CDR1 SGHNT, CDR2 YYREEE (reference sequence). CDR3 residues: CASSLASETQYF. DNA of the CDR3: TGTGCCAGCAGCTTGGCCTCTGAGACCCAGTACTTC.

The V gene is TRBV5-5, the J gene TRBJ1-1; no clear D gene. V was shortened by 4 bases and J by 5 bases, with 9 bases between the two germline ends. The CDR3 is 12 residues long. Per germline, CDR1 SGHKS and CDR2 YYEKEE (reference sequence). CDR3 DNA: TGTGCCAGCAGCCCGCTACGAACTGAAGCTTTCTTT. It encodes CASSPLRTEAFF.

This clone was counted once. The V call is TRBV18, the J call TRBJ2-1, with D tentatively TRBD2 (5 bases). The germline CDR1 and CDR2 sequences are KGHSH and LQKENI. V was pared by 0 bases and J by 0 bases, with 9 bases between. The CDR3 is 16 residues long. The chain's CDR3 is CASSPPLAYSYNEQFF. The CDR3 DNA sequence: TGTGCCAGCTCACCACCGCTAGCCTACTCCTACAATGAGCAGTTCTTC.